A single sample is the source of the 15 T cell receptor beta chains below, sequenced in a study of T-cell memory formation after mild COVID-19. Each CDR3 protein gets one entry after TCRdb re-called the 5' RACE reads with MiXCR. The table records around 390,000 distinct CDR3 sequences, about a sixth of them present only once. The sequenced sample consisted of PBMCs or a T cell subset sorted from them (not recorded which). All receptors derive from a man between 18 and 35 years old who had mild COVID-19 (a few samples of this study predate the infection). Cell type and time point are not known.

The chain recombines TRBV12-3 or TRBV12-4 with TRBJ2-7; no definite D call. The germline V and J ends were trimmed by 8 bases and 2 bases, with 10 bases remaining between them. This CDR3 contains 12 residues. CDR3 coding DNA: TGTGCCAGCGCACGATCTCCCTACGAGCAGTACTTC. This sequence encodes CASARSPYEQYF.

This clonotype was counted between two and nine times. The chain has TRBV24-1 and TRBJ2-2, with 11 positions matching TRBD2. The trim removed 3 bases at V and 4 bases at J, leaving 3 bases unmatched. The CDR3 has 16 residues. The germline gives CDR1 KGHDR, CDR2 SFDVKD. CDR3 protein: CATSDVAGGVTGELFF. The CDR3 DNA reads TGTGCCACCAGTGATGTAGCGGGGGGGGTCACCGGGGAGCTGTTTTTT.

This clonotype was seen more than once but under ten times. The chain joins TRBV24-1 to TRBJ2-3; TRBD1 agrees at 10 bases. The CDR3 sequence is 15 residues long. V dropped 4 bases and J dropped 4; count of bases not matched to a gene: 4. Germline V gives CDR1 KGHDR, CDR2 SFDVKD. The CDR3 region is CATSDPGTGADTQYF. The CDR3 DNA sequence: TGTGCCACCAGTGACCCCGGGACAGGGGCAGATACGCAGTATTTT.

J is TRBJ2-7 and V is TRBV7-9; D might be TRBD2 (5 bases). Trimming shortened V by 5 bases and J by 4 bases, and 15 bases separated the two germline ends. Per the germline V gene, CDR1 is SEHNR and CDR2 is FQNEAQ (reference sequence). There are 14 residues in the CDR3. The CDR3 region has the DNA TGTGCCAGCAGCCCGGACCGAGGGCTATACGAGCAGTACTTC. It specifies CASSPDRGLYEQYF.

There are a few counts of this clonotype. The chain is built from TRBV28 and TRBJ1-5; TRBD1 might be the D (5 bases). This CDR3 contains 16 residues. Germline V CDR1 and CDR2: MDHEN, SYDVKM. V lost 6 bases to trimming and J lost 3 bases, with 18 bases between them. CDR3 sequence reads: CASSTPGRGPNQPQHF. CDR3 DNA: TGTGCCAGCAGCACCCCGGGTAGGGGCCCCAATCAGCCCCAGCATTTT.

V usage is TRBV7-9 and J usage is TRBJ1-5; 7 bases line up with TRBD1. Looked up from germline, CDR1 is SEHNR and CDR2 is FQNEAQ (reference sequence). The length of the CDR3 is 15 residues. V lost 4 bases, J lost 1 base, and 4 bases stayed unmatched. The CDR3 loop is CASSSGGQSNQPQHF. The CDR3 DNA sequence: TGTGCCAGCAGCTCTGGGGGACAGAGCAATCAGCCCCAGCATTTT.

Only a few counts were recorded for this clonotype. The rearrangement uses TRBV4-2 and TRBJ2-3; 7 nucleotides align to TRBD1. There are 18 residues in the CDR3. V shed 8 bases and J 2 bases; nucleotides not matched to a gene: 19. Germline values: CDR1 LGHNA, CDR2 YNFKEQ. CDR3 sequence (DNA): TGTGCCAGCCGTGGACAGGTTTGGTCTGGGCCGTACACAGATACGCAGTATTTT. This encodes CASRGQVWSGPYTDTQYF.

This clonotype was observed a few times. The chain links TRBV3-1 to TRBJ1-1, with D possibly being TRBD1 (5 bases). Trimming cost V 1 base and J 4 bases, with 13 bases left between them. Germline V CDR1 and CDR2: LGHDT, YNNKEL (reference sequence). This CDR3 comprises 15 residues. CDR3 protein: CASSQGRGVGTEAFF. As DNA, the CDR3 is TGTGCCAGCAGCCAAGGGCGAGGGGTTGGCACTGAAGCTTTCTTT.

The CDR3 loop reads CASSFETSGEQFF. CDR3 coding DNA: TGTGCCAGCAGCTTCGAGACTAGCGGGGAGCAGTTCTTC. The V call is TRBV7-9, the J call TRBJ2-1; 10 bases fit TRBD2. The CDR3 sequence is 13 residues long. Germline loops: CDR1 SEHNR, CDR2 FQNEAQ (reference sequence). J was trimmed by 10 bases and V by 3 bases; bases with no gene match: 3. The entire variable domain, with the rest obtained from reference TRBV7-9 and TRBJ2-1, is as follows: DTGVSQNPRHKITKRGQNVTFRCDPISEHNRLYWYRQTLGQGPEFLTYFQNEAQLEKSRLLSDRFSAERPKGSFSTLEIQRTEQGDSAMYLCASSFETSGEQFFGPGTRLTVL.

This clonotype has just a few counts. The chain uses TRBV2 and TRBJ2-4; D ambiguous. CDR3 length equals 11 residues. The V end was cut by 6 bases, the J end by 15 bases, with 15 bases between. Looked up from germline, CDR1 is SNHLY and CDR2 is FYNNEI. CDR3: CASSAGPSPYF. The CDR3 DNA is TGTGCCAGCAGCGCCGGCCCCAGCCCGTACTTC. Full variable domain (rest looked up from reference TRBV2 and TRBJ2-4): EPEVTQTPSHQVTQMGQEVILRCVPISNHLYFYWYRQILGQKVEFLVSFYNNEISEKSEIFDDQFSVERPDGSNFTLKIRSTKLEDSAMYFCASSAGPSPYFGAGTRLSVL.

The chain couples TRBV2 to TRBJ2-3, with TRBD1 as a possible D gene (5 bases). The CDR3 is 15 residues long. The germline gives CDR1 SNHLY, CDR2 FYNNEI. The V gene lost 6 bases and the J gene lost 2 bases, with 15 bases spanning the gap. CDR3 sequence (DNA): TGTGCCAGCAGCCCCCAGGGCCTCCTCACAGATACGCAGTATTTT. This sequence encodes CASSPQGLLTDTQYF.

The chain combines TRBV5-6 with TRBJ2-7; D perhaps matches TRBD2 (6 bases). Germline V gene sequence: CDR1 SGHDT, CDR2 YYEEEE. The CDR3 sequence is 16 residues long. Trimming left V 1 base short and J 6 bases short, with 20 bases between. DNA for the CDR3: TGTGCCAGCAGCTTGAACGGGAGAGTACCCGCCCTCGAGCAGTACGTC. Amino acid sequence: CASSLNGRVPALEQYV.

This clonotype was found a few times. The chain combines TRBV5-1 with TRBJ1-1; perhaps TRBD1 as D (6 bases). Germline CDR1 and CDR2: SGHRS and YFSETQ. V was clipped by 2 bases and J by 1 base, with 9 bases between them. This CDR3 comprises 14 residues. CDR3 sequence: CASSFGQPNTEAFF. The CDR3 bases are TGCGCCAGCAGCTTTGGACAGCCGAACACTGAAGCTTTCTTT.

The chain carries TRBV4-3 and TRBJ1-2; D not resolved. This CDR3 is 11 amino acids long. The V end lost 5 bases, the J end lost 7 bases, and 8 bases lay between the germline ends. Germline V lookup: CDR1 LGHNA, CDR2 YSLEER. This CDR3 reads CASSSHLGYTF. The CDR3 nucleotides are TGCGCCAGCAGCAGTCACCTTGGCTACACCTTC.

The chain recombines TRBV6-2 or TRBV6-3 with TRBJ1-3, with 7 bases identical to TRBD1. V lost 5 bases to trimming and J lost 0 bases; unmatched junction nucleotides: 7. Per the germline V gene, CDR1 is MNHEY and CDR2 is SVGEGT. CDR3 length: 16 residues. The CDR3 region is CASSDRDRYSGNTIYF. The CDR3, as DNA: TGTGCCAGCAGTGACCGGGACAGATACTCTGGAAACACCATATATTTT.